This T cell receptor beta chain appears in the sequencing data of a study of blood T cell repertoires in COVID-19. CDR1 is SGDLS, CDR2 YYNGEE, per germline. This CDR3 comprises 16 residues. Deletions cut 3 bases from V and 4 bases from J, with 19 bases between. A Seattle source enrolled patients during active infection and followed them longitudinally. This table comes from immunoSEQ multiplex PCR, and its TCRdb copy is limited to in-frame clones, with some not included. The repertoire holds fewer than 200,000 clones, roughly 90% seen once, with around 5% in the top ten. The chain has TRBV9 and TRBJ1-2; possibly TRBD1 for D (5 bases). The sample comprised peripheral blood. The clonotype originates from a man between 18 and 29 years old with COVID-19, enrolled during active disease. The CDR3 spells CASSGPPPGRVYGYTF. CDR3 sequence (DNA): TGTGCCAGCAGCGGCCCCCCTCCGGGCAGGGTCTATGGCTACACCTTC.